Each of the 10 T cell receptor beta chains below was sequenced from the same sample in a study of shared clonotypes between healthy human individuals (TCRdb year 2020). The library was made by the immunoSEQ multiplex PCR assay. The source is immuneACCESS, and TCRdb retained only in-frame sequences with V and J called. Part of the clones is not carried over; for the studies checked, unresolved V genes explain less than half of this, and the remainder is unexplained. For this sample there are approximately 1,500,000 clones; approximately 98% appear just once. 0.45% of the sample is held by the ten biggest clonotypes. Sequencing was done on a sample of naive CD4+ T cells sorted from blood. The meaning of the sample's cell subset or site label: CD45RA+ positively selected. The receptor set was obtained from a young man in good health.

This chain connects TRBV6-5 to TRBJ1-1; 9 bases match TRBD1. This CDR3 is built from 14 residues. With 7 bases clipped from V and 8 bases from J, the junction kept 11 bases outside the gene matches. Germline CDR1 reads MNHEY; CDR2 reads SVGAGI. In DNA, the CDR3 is TGTGCCAGCAATGCGGGACAGGGACGTCAAGAAGCTTTCTTT. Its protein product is CASNAGQGRQEAFF.

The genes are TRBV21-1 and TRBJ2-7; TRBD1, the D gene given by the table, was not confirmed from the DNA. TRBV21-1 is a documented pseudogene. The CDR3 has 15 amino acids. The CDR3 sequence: CASSKDSLSSYEQYF. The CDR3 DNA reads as TGTGCCAGCAGCAAGGACAGCTTAAGCTCCTACGAGCAGTACTTC.

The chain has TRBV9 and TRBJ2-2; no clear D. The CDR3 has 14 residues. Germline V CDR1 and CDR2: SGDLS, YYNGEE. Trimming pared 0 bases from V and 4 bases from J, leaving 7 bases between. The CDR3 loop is CASSVEAFTGELFF. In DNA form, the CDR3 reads TGTGCCAGCAGCGTAGAAGCCTTCACCGGGGAGCTGTTTTTT.

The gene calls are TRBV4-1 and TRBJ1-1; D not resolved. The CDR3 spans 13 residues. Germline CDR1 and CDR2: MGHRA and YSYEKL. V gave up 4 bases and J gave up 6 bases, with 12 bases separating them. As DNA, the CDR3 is TGCGCCAGCAGCCGGATAGGAGAGGCTGAAGCTTTCTTT. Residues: CASSRIGEAEAFF.

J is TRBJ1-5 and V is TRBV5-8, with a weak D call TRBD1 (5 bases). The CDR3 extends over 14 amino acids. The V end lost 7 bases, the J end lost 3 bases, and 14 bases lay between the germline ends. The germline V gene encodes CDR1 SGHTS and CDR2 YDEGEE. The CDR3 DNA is TGTGCCAGCGTTTACCAGGGCCACAATCAGCCCCAGCATTTT. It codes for CASVYQGHNQPQHF. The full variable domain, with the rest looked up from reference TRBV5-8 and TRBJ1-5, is EAGVTQSPTHLIKTRGQQATLRCSPISGHTSVYWYQQALGLGLQFLLWYDEGEERNRGNFPPRFSGRQFPNYSSELNVNALELEDSALYLCASVYQGHNQPQHFGDGTRLSIL.

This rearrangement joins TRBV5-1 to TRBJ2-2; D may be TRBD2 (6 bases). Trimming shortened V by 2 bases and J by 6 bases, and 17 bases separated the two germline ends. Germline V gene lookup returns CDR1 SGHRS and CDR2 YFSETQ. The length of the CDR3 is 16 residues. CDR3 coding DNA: TGCGCCAGCAGCTTTACGGGACTTTCAATGGCCGGGGAGCTGTTTTTT. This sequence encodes CASSFTGLSMAGELFF.

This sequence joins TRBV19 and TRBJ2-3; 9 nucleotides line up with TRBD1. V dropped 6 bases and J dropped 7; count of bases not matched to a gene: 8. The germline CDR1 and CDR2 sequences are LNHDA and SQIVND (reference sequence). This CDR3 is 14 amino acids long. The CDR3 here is CASRRDRVGNTQYF. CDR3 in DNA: TGTGCCAGTAGAAGGGACAGGGTAGGGAATACGCAGTATTTT.

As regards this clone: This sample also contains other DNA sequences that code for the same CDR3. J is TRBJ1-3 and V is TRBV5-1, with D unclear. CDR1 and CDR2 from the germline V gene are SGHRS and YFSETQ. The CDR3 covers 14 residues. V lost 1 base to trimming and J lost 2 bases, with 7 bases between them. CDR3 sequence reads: CASSLTGAGNTIYF. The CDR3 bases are TGCGCCAGCAGCTTGACCGGCGCTGGAAACACCATATATTTT.

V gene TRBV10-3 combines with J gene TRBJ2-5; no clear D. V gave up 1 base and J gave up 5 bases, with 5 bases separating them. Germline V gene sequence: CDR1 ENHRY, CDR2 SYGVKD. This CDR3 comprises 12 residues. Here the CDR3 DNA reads TGTGCCATCAGTGAGTTTTTGGAGACCCAGTACTTC. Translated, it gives CAISEFLETQYF.

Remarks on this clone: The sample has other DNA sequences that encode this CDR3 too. The CDR3 region is CASSFQDTEAFF. The CDR3 bases are TGTGCCAGCAGTTTTCAAGACACTGAAGCTTTCTTT. The chain links TRBV7-9 to TRBJ1-1, with D hard to call. CDR3 length: 12 amino acids. The V gene's germline CDR1 is SEHNR and CDR2 FQNEAQ (reference sequence). V was shortened by 6 bases and J by 3 bases, with 8 bases between the two germline ends.